Each of the 30 T cell receptor beta chains below was sequenced from the same sample in a study of cytomegalovirus exposure and HLA in healthy donors. Vbeta (60) and Jbeta (13) primers were used in the PCR. TCRdb's table, derived via immunoSEQ multiplex PCR, lists solely in-frame clones and lacks some. The data contain more than 90,000 clones, around 83% of them singletons. Sequencing used PBMCs. The source of these receptors is a man aged 25 to 45 in good health and CMV-seronegative.

The chain combines TRBV7-6 with TRBJ2-5; D may be TRBD2 (5 bases). The V end was cut by 5 bases, the J end by 2 bases, with 12 bases between. The CDR3 is made up of 14 amino acids. CDR1 is SGHVS and CDR2 is FNYEAQ in the germline V gene. CDR3 sequence: CASSSTRRQETQYF. CDR3 in DNA: TGTGCCAGCAGCAGCACTAGGAGACAAGAGACCCAGTACTTC.

The DNA for the CDR3 is TGCGCCAGCAGCCGGCCAGGGGATGAGCAGTTCTTC. Encoded protein: CASSRPGDEQFF. The gene calls are TRBV4-1 and TRBJ2-1; D is perhaps TRBD1 (6 bases). CDR1 is MGHRA and CDR2 is YSYEKL in the germline V gene. This CDR3 is 12 amino acids long. Deletions cut 4 bases from V and 8 bases from J, with 9 bases between.

This clone was recorded once. The CDR3: CARYRDRGSDEQFF. DNA for the CDR3: TGTGCCAGATACCGGGACAGGGGAAGCGATGAGCAGTTCTTC. This chain links TRBV2 with TRBJ2-1; 10 bases are shared with TRBD1. The length of the CDR3 is 14 residues. J lost 8 bases, V lost 9 bases, and 10 bases had no gene match. The germline V gene encodes CDR1 SNHLY and CDR2 FYNNEI.

J is TRBJ2-5 and V is TRBV9; D is uncertain. CDR1 and CDR2 from the germline V gene are SGDLS and YYNGEE. The CDR3 contains 13 residues. With 1 base removed from V and 5 bases from J, the gap between germline ends came to 9 bases. The CDR3 DNA follows: TGTGCCAGCAGCGTAACCAGTTTGGAGACCCAGTACTTC. This translates into CASSVTSLETQYF.

V usage is TRBV5-1 and J usage is TRBJ2-7; TRBD2 is a possible D gene (7 bases). The CDR3 contains 15 residues. With 4 bases removed from V and 2 bases from J, the gap between germline ends came to 16 bases. Germline-derived CDR1 and CDR2 are SGHRS and YFSETQ. The CDR3 protein is CASSRGGLLTYEQYF. CDR3 nucleotides: TGCGCCAGCAGCAGGGGGGGACTGCTGACCTACGAGCAGTACTTC.

The chain's CDR3 is CASSLRGQSGELFF. CDR3 coding DNA: TGTGCCAGCAGCTTAAGGGGCCAGTCCGGGGAGCTGTTTTTT. This chain links TRBV13 with TRBJ2-2, with a tentative D call TRBD1 (5 bases). The CDR3 is 14 amino acids. The germline V and J ends were trimmed by 2 bases and 6 bases, with 10 bases remaining between them. Germline-derived CDR1 and CDR2 are PRHDT and FYEKMQ (reference sequence).

V usage is TRBV28 and J usage is TRBJ2-6; D not resolved. This CDR3 comprises 15 residues. V lost 6 bases and J lost 0, with 9 bases in between. Germline V gene lookup returns CDR1 MDHEN and CDR2 SYDVKM. CDR3 protein: CASSLGSSGANVLTF. The DNA for the CDR3 is TGTGCCAGCAGCCTCGGGTCCTCTGGGGCCAACGTCCTGACTTTC.

The V call is TRBV30, the J call TRBJ1-4; unclear D gene. The CDR3 length is 11 residues. Trimming took 4 bases from V and 4 from J, leaving 4 bases between them. Germline loops: CDR1 GTSNPN, CDR2 SVGIG (reference sequence). CDR3 sequence reads: CAWNNNEKLFF. DNA for the CDR3: TGTGCCTGGAATAATAATGAAAAACTGTTTTTT.

The chain links TRBV5-4 to TRBJ2-2; 9 bases are shared with TRBD1. The CDR3 is made up of 19 amino acids. Germline lookup yields CDR1 SGHNT and CDR2 YYREEE (reference sequence). Trimming removed 4 bases from V and 8 bases from J; junction bases left unmatched: 21. CDR3 sequence reads: CASSPWGPGQGPFWGELFF. Written as DNA, the CDR3 is TGTGCCAGCAGCCCGTGGGGGCCGGGACAGGGCCCCTTTTGGGGGGAGCTGTTTTTT.

CDR3 loop: CASSIRSGELFF. Here the CDR3 DNA reads TGTGCCAGTAGTATCCGTTCCGGGGAGCTGTTTTTT. This chain joins TRBV19 and TRBJ2-2; the D is unclear. This CDR3 has 12 residues. V lost 3 bases and J lost 6, with 5 bases in between. From germline, CDR1 is LNHDA and CDR2 SQIVND (reference sequence).

This clone was observed a single time. The chain couples TRBV6-5 to TRBJ2-1, with TRBD1 as a possible D gene (5 bases). Trimming cost V 6 bases and J 5 bases, with 17 bases left between them. The germline V gene encodes CDR1 MNHEY and CDR2 SVGAGI. There are 15 residues in the CDR3. The CDR3 bases are TGTGCCAGCAGCCGAGAGATACAGGCGAACAATGAGCAGTTCTTC. Residues: CASSREIQANNEQFF.

The chain carries TRBV5-1 and TRBJ1-6; 11 nucleotides line up with TRBD1. This CDR3 is built from 17 residues. The ends lost 0 bases at V and 3 bases at J; junction bases unmatched: 2. Per the germline V gene, CDR1 is SGHRS and CDR2 is YFSETQ. The DNA for the CDR3 is TGCGCCAGCAGCTTGGGGACAGGGGGCGTCTATAATTCACCCCTCCACTTT. Translating gives CASSLGTGGVYNSPLHF.

The J gene is TRBJ2-3, the V gene TRBV7-9; D is possibly TRBD2 (6 bases). With 10 bases removed from V and 2 bases from J, the gap between germline ends came to 13 bases. Looked up from germline, CDR1 is SEHNR and CDR2 is FQNEAQ (reference sequence). The CDR3 has 13 residues. CDR3 coding DNA: TGTGCCATCCCCGGGACTCCCACAGATACGCAGTATTTT. Translated: CAIPGTPTDTQYF.

Regarding this clone: The junction departs from germline at one end; a sequencing error may be responsible. The rearrangement joins TRBV13 to TRBJ2-7; D remains ambiguous. The CDR3 runs to 15 residues. CDR1 is PRHDT, CDR2 FYEKMQ, per germline (reference sequence). Here the CDR3 reads CASSLGPLVSYEQYF. The CDR3 DNA is TGTGCCAGCAGCCTAGGTCCCCTTGTCTCCTACGAGCAGTACTTC.

Turning to this clone: Other DNA sequences in the same sample also yield this CDR3. The V call is TRBV19, the J call TRBJ2-7, with TRBD1 matching 10 bases. CDR3 length equals 13 residues. Germline V CDR1 and CDR2: LNHDA, SQIVND (reference sequence). V lost 5 bases to trimming and J lost 4 bases; unmatched junction nucleotides: 2. CDR3 amino acids: CASSRDRGYEQYF. The DNA of the CDR3 is TGTGCCAGTAGTCGGGACAGGGGATACGAGCAGTACTTC. The whole variable domain, filled in from reference TRBV19 and TRBJ2-7, reads DGGITQSPKYLFRKEGQNVTLSCEQNLNHDAMYWYRQDPGQGLRLIYYSQIVNDFQKGDIAEGYSVSREKKESFPLTVTSAQKNPTAFYLCASSRDRGYEQYFGPGTRLTVT.

The chain uses TRBV28 and TRBJ1-5; D gene unclear. Germline V gene lookup returns CDR1 MDHEN and CDR2 SYDVKM. V was cut by 8 bases and J by 7 bases, with 21 bases left in between. This CDR3 is 15 amino acids long. Written as DNA, the CDR3 is TGTGCCAGCCGCAGTAAAGGGCGGGTATTGCAGCCCCAGCATTTT. This encodes CASRSKGRVLQPQHF.

J is TRBJ2-3 and V is TRBV5-1; 10 bases are a match to TRBD2. Germline CDR1 reads SGHRS; CDR2 reads YFSETQ. The CDR3 spans 16 residues. The V and J ends lost 3 bases and 6 bases, in that order; junction bases with no gene match: 10. The CDR3 sequence is CASSSEPSGGADTQYF. CDR3 DNA: TGCGCCAGCAGCTCCGAGCCCAGCGGGGGGGCTGATACGCAGTATTTT.

The rearrangement links TRBV27 to TRBJ2-3; a weak D match, TRBD2 (7 bases). The germline V and J ends were trimmed by 5 bases and 5 bases, with 14 bases remaining between them. The CDR3 is 14 amino acids. The germline CDR1 and CDR2 sequences are MNHEY and SMNVEV (reference sequence). CDR3 coding DNA: TGTGCCAGCAGTCCGGCGGGGGCAGAAGATACGCAGTATTTT. It encodes CASSPAGAEDTQYF.

The chain has TRBV29-1 and TRBJ2-2; perhaps TRBD2 as D (6 bases). Germline CDR1 reads SQVTM; CDR2 reads ANQGSEA. The CDR3 is made up of 12 amino acids. Trimming cost V 5 bases and J 4 bases, with 8 bases left between them. CDR3 sequence reads: CSVSGGTGELFF. CDR3 nucleotide sequence: TGCAGCGTTTCCGGGGGCACCGGGGAGCTGTTTTTT.

V is TRBV6-1 and J is TRBJ2-3; weak D call: TRBD1 (6 bases). Trimming took 3 bases from V and 0 from J, leaving 7 bases between them. This CDR3 comprises 14 residues. Germline V gene lookup returns CDR1 MNHNS and CDR2 SASEGT. CDR3 protein: CASSDDRSTDTQYF. CDR3 in DNA: TGTGCCAGCAGTGACGACAGGAGCACAGATACGCAGTATTTT.

This clone was seen just once. The chain recombines TRBV4-1 with TRBJ2-1; tentatively, D is TRBD2 (5 bases). Trimming cost V 4 bases and J 3 bases, with 16 bases left between them. CDR3 size: 16 residues. Germline V gene sequence: CDR1 MGHRA, CDR2 YSYEKL. For the CDR3, the DNA is TGCGCCAGCAGCCGCATTGCGAGGGCTATCTACAATGAGCAGTTCTTC. Translation gives CASSRIARAIYNEQFF.

V is TRBV7-2 and J is TRBJ2-7, with D uncertain. The CDR3 loop spans 15 amino acids. V lost 2 bases and J lost 5, with 16 bases in between. Germline CDR1 is SGHTA and CDR2 is FQGNSA. This chain's CDR3 is CASSLIVGTYDEQYF. CDR3 nucleotides: TGTGCCAGCAGCTTAATAGTGGGCACCTACGACGAGCAGTACTTC.

The CDR3 sequence: CASSQDLREGPAQYF. The CDR3 DNA is TGTGCCAGCAGCCAAGATCTGAGGGAGGGCCCAGCGCAGTATTTT. This sequence joins TRBV4-2 and TRBJ2-3, with 7 bases matching TRBD2. Germline V gives CDR1 LGHNA, CDR2 YNFKEQ. The ends lost 0 bases at V and 10 bases at J; junction bases unmatched: 10. The CDR3 runs to 15 residues.

This chain joins TRBV6-1 and TRBJ1-1; D call uncertain. The germline V gene encodes CDR1 MNHNS and CDR2 SASEGT. The V end was cut by 1 base, the J end by 4 bases, with 13 bases between. The CDR3 has 15 amino acids. This CDR3 reads CASSEVGGYSTEAFF. The CDR3 DNA reads TGTGCCAGCAGTGAAGTTGGAGGGTACAGCACTGAAGCTTTCTTT.

This chain uses TRBV4-2 with TRBJ2-2; 8 nucleotides align to TRBD1. V lost 3 bases to trimming and J lost 4 bases; unmatched junction nucleotides: 7. There are 16 residues in the CDR3. The germline CDR1 and CDR2 sequences are LGHNA and YNFKEQ. This CDR3 is CASSHDGQGTTGELFF. Written as DNA, the CDR3 is TGTGCCAGCAGCCACGACGGACAGGGAACCACCGGGGAGCTGTTTTTT.

V gene TRBV9 combines with J gene TRBJ1-4; tentative D call: TRBD1 (6 bases). The germline gives CDR1 SGDLS, CDR2 YYNGEE. The length of the CDR3 is 15 residues. V was shortened by 1 base and J by 4 bases, with 11 bases between the two germline ends. The CDR3 spells CASSVRGGFNEKLFF. CDR3 nucleotide sequence: TGTGCCAGCAGCGTAAGGGGGGGCTTTAATGAAAAACTGTTTTTT. Together with reference TRBV9 and TRBJ1-4, the CDR3 gives the full variable domain: DSGVTQTPKHLITATGQRVTLRCSPRSGDLSVYWYQQSLDQGLQFLIQYYNGEERAKGNILERFSAQQFPDLHSELNLSSLELGDSALYFCASSVRGGFNEKLFFGSGTQLSVL.

This chain links TRBV28 with TRBJ1-1; TRBD1 matches 10 bases. Trimming removed 6 bases from V and 2 bases from J; junction bases left unmatched: 9. Germline V gene sequence: CDR1 MDHEN, CDR2 SYDVKM. CDR3 length: 16 residues. CDR3 nucleotide sequence: TGTGCCAGCAGCACCCCCCGGACAGGGGGTAACACTGAAGCTTTCTTT. It specifies CASSTPRTGGNTEAFF.

This sequence joins TRBV25-1 and TRBJ2-1; D is possibly TRBD2 (6 bases). With 2 bases removed from V and 0 bases from J, the gap between germline ends came to 11 bases. The CDR3 has 16 amino acids. Looked up from germline, CDR1 is MGHDK and CDR2 is SYGVNS. The CDR3 DNA follows: TGTGCCAGCAGTGAAAAGCGGGTTAGCTCCTACAATGAGCAGTTCTTC. As protein: CASSEKRVSSYNEQFF.

V is TRBV7-2 and J is TRBJ1-4; perhaps TRBD1 as D (5 bases). The V and J ends lost 1 base and 14 bases respectively, with 17 bases between them. The CDR3 is 14 residues long. In germline, CDR1 is SGHTA, CDR2 FQGNSA. Written as DNA, the CDR3 is TGTGCCAGCAGCTTAGGGGCGAGTCCAGGGTGGCTGTTTTTT. Encoded protein: CASSLGASPGWLFF.

The chain uses TRBV5-1 and TRBJ2-4, with no clear D. Germline CDR1 and CDR2: SGHRS and YFSETQ. V was pared by 1 base and J by 7 bases, with 12 bases between. The CDR3 loop spans 14 amino acids. The CDR3 loop is CASSLSRYDNIQYF. CDR3 in DNA: TGCGCCAGCAGCTTGAGTCGGTATGATAACATTCAGTACTTC.